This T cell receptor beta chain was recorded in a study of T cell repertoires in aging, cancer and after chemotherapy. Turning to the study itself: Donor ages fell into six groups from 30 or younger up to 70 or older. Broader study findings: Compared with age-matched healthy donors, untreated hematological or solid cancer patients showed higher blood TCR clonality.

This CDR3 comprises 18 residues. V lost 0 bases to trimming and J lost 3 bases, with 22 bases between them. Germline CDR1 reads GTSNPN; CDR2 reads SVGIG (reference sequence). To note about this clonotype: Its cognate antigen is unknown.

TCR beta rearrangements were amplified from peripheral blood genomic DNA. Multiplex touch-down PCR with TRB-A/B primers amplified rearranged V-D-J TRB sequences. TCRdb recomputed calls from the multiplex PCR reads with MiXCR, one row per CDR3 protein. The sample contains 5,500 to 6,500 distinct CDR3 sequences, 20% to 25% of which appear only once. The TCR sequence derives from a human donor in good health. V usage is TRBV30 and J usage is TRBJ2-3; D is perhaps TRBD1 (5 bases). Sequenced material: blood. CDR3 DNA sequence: TGTGCCTGGAGTGTACCCTTCGAGAAGCAGGGTGGGACAGATACGCAGTATTTT. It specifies CAWSVPFEKQGGTDTQYF.